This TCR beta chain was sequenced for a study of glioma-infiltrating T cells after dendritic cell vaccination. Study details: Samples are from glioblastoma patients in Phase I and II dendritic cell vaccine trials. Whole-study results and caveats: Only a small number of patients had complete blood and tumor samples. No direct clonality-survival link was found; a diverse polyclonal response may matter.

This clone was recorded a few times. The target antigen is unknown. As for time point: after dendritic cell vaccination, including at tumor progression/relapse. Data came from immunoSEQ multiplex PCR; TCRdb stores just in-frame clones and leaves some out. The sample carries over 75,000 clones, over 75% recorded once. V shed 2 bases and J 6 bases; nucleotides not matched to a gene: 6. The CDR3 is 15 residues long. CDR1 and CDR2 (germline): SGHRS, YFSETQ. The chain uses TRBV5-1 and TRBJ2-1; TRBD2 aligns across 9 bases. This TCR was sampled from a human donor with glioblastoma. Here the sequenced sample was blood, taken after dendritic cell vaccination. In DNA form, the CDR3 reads TGCGCCAGCAGCTTAGGAGTAGCGGGAGTCAATGAGCAGTTCTTC. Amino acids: CASSLGVAGVNEQFF.